The clone carrying this T cell receptor (beta chain) was recorded at least ten times. The target antigen is unknown. cDNA molecules, individually, were tagged with unique molecular identifiers. TCRdb re-called the 5' RACE reads with MiXCR, one entry per CDR3 protein. The table lists about 62,000 distinct CDR3 sequences, 7.5% to 10% of them singletons. The sample comes from a study of early T cells in non-severe SARS-CoV-2 infection. Background on the study: From unsorted whole blood, bulk RNA was sequenced, and the chains remained unpaired. Study outcomes and limitations: VDJdb matches were skewed toward anti-spike CD8 T cell responses.

Germline CDR1 is SQVTM and CDR2 is ANQGSEA. This CDR3 has 14 residues. Trimming shortened V by 6 bases and J by 1 base, and 15 bases separated the two germline ends. Sample: whole blood. The chain recombines TRBV29-1 with TRBJ1-1; possibly TRBD1 for D (5 bases). This TCR was sampled from an adult who was a healthcare worker with PCR-confirmed SARS-CoV-2 infection or an uninfected control (not recorded which). The DNA for the CDR3 is TGCAGCGTACGACCGTTGACAGAGAACACTGAAGCTTTCTTT. Amino acids: CSVRPLTENTEAFF. The whole variable domain, remainder taken from reference TRBV29-1 and TRBJ1-1, is SAVISQKPSRDICQRGTSLTIQCQVDSQVTMMFWYRQQPGQSLTLIATANQGSEATYESGFVIDKFPISRPNLTFSTLTVSNMSPEDSSIYLCSVRPLTENTEAFFGQGTRLTVV.